Described below is a single T cell receptor (beta chain) sequence and its context. Time point defined: newly diagnosed GD, antithyroid drugs for less than 3 months. Making the TCR library involved RNA that had been extracted from PBMCs. The source of the patients was an endocrinology department in Xi'an, China. CDR3 regions were amplified by Arm-PCR using iRepertoire HTBI primers to build TCR beta libraries. TCRdb re-analysed the multiplex PCR reads in MiXCR, keeping a single row per CDR3 protein. Of about 220,000 distinct CDR3 sequences listed, 15% to 20% were seen once; the top ten hold roughly 10%. These data originate in a study of regulatory T cells in long-lasting Graves disease. These same records also appear under a second study, on T cells in Graves' hyperthyroidism and ophthalmopathy. That source notes: The model identified upcoming ophthalmopathy a median roughly 6.5 months ahead of onset.

This receptor was obtained from a woman in her thirties with Graves disease. The specimen comprised peripheral blood mononuclear cells (PBMCs), sampled at new diagnosis, from a patient treated with antithyroid drugs.

CDR3 coding DNA: TGTGCCAGCAGCGAGGACAGGGTTCCAGAGACCCAGTACTTC. It translates to CASSEDRVPETQYF. The V and J genes are TRBV11-2 and TRBJ2-5; 8 nucleotides match TRBD1. The germline V gene has CDR1 SGHAT and CDR2 FQNNGV. Trimming at V came to 5 bases and at J to 4 bases, leaving 6 bases not matched to a gene. The CDR3 contains 14 residues.